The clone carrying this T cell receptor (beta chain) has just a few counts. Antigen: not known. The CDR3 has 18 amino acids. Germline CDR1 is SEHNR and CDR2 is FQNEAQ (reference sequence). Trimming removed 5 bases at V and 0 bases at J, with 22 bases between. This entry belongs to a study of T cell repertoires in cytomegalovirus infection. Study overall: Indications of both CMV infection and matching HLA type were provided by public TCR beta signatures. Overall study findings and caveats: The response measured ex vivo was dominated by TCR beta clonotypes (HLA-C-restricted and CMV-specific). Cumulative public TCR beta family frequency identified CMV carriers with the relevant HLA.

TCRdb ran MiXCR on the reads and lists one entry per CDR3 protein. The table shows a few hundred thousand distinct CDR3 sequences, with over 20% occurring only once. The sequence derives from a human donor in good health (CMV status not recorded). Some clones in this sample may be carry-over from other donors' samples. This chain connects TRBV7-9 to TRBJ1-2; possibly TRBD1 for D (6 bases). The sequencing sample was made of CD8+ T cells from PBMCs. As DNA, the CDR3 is TGTGCCAGCAGCCTTGAGGGGCTGGGGGACAAAACTAACTATGGCTACACCTTC. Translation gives CASSLEGLGDKTNYGYTF.